The entry that follows covers one T cell receptor beta chain sequence. The sample belongs to a study of blood T cell repertoires in COVID-19. Study in general: Acute-phase and convalescent COVID-19 samples originated in the United States, Italy and Spain. T cells, B-cell-depleted T cells, or PBMCs supplied cDNA or gDNA.

Unmatched junction bases numbered 2, after V lost 0 bases and J lost 0 bases. Germline values: CDR1 SGHRS, CDR2 YFSETQ. The CDR3 totals 16 residues. As originally analysed: Reference gene primer amplification gave nucleated cell count estimates. Profiling relied on immunoSEQ multiplex PCR, and the TCRdb table lists in-frame clones only, not all of them. V and J calls and clone size follow that table, whereas D and trimming were derived from the DNA. The table includes about 80,000 clones, around 69% detected once. This receptor was taken from a man between 65 and 85 years old with active or convalescent COVID-19. This chain uses TRBV5-1 with TRBJ2-3, with 9 bases aligning to TRBD1. Sequencing was carried out using peripheral blood. CDR3 DNA sequence: TGCGCCAGCAGCTTGGAAGGACAGGGGAGCACAGATACGCAGTATTTT. Translated: CASSLEGQGSTDTQYF. Using reference TRBV5-1 and TRBJ2-3 for the parts outside the CDR3, the full variable domain is KAGVTQTPRYLIKTRGQQVTLSCSPISGHRSVSWYQQTPGQGLQFLFEYFSETQRNKGNFPGRFSGRQFSNSRSEMNVSTLELGDSALYLCASSLEGQGSTDTQYFGPGTRLTVL.